One and the same sample provided the 7 T cell receptor beta chains below, sequenced in a study of identifying expanded T cells in peripheral blood. Libraries were prepared by immunoSEQ multiplex PCR; TCRdb keeps only in-frame clonotypes and omits some of them. This sample yields 70,000 to 95,000 clones, of which more than 70% are seen a single time; roughly 3.8% belongs to the top ten. The sample taken for sequencing was blood. The receptors shown here come from a person aged 18 to 75 in good health.

This chain's CDR3 is CASSLGGRGLGGYTF. CDR3 nucleotides: TGTGCCAGCAGTCTGGGTGGGAGGGGGCTCGGTGGCTACACCTTC. The gene calls are TRBV27 and TRBJ1-2; TRBD1 agrees at 7 bases. In germline, CDR1 is MNHEY, CDR2 SMNVEV (reference sequence). The length of the CDR3 is 15 residues. The V gene end was trimmed by 5 bases and the J gene end by 7 bases; junction bases not matched to a gene: 13.

V is TRBV19 and J is TRBJ1-5, with D tentatively TRBD1 (5 bases). Germline CDR1 LNHDA, CDR2 SQIVND (reference sequence). This CDR3 is 15 amino acids long. Trimming took 3 bases from V and 2 from J, leaving 11 bases between them. The CDR3: CASSIRATGNQPQHF. As DNA, the CDR3 is TGTGCCAGTAGTATTCGGGCGACAGGCAATCAGCCCCAGCATTTT.

The CDR3 DNA is TGTGCCAGCAGCAGGGACAGAATGAACACTGAAGCTTTCTTT. As protein: CASSRDRMNTEAFF. V and J are TRBV7-9 and TRBJ1-1, with 7 nucleotides matching TRBD1. The CDR3 has 14 amino acids. Germline-derived CDR1 and CDR2 are SEHNR and FQNEAQ (reference sequence). Trimming removed 5 bases from V and 0 bases from J; junction bases left unmatched: 3.

CDR3 residues: CASSTKGGQGLPPDTQYF. CDR3 coding DNA: TGTGCCAGCAGCACCAAAGGGGGACAGGGCCTTCCTCCGGATACGCAGTATTTT. The chain couples TRBV13 to TRBJ2-3; 9 bases fit TRBD1. This CDR3 has 18 residues. Germline V CDR1 and CDR2: PRHDT, FYEKMQ (reference sequence). V lost 5 bases and J lost 6; bases outside the gene matches: 18. The entire variable domain, with the rest obtained from reference TRBV13 and TRBJ2-3, is as follows: AAGVIQSPRHLIKEKRETATLKCYPIPRHDTVYWYQQGPGQDPQFLISFYEKMQSDKGSIPDRFSAQQFSDYHSELNMSSLELGDSALYFCASSTKGGQGLPPDTQYFGPGTRLTVL.

V and J are TRBV12-5 and TRBJ2-5; D is unresolved. This CDR3 region has 14 residues. V was cut by 1 base and J by 0 bases, with 6 bases left in between. Germline V CDR1 and CDR2: LGHNT, FRNRAP. The CDR3 DNA is TGTGCTAGTGGTTTGGGACGGGACCAAGAGACCCAGTACTTC. It yields the protein CASGLGRDQETQYF.

CDR3 sequence: CASSLEGPGELFF. The CDR3 nucleotides read TGCGCCAGCAGCTTGGAGGGTCCCGGGGAGCTGTTTTTT. The chain is built from TRBV5-1 and TRBJ2-2; D gene uncertain. The CDR3 covers 13 residues. Germline V gene lookup returns CDR1 SGHRS and CDR2 YFSETQ. Trimming took 0 bases from V and 6 from J, leaving 6 bases between them.

This clone has just one count. The V and J genes are TRBV5-8 and TRBJ2-5, with TRBD2 matching 8 bases. CDR1 SGHTS and CDR2 YDEGEE come from the germline V gene. The V gene end was trimmed by 4 bases and the J gene end by 9 bases; junction bases not matched to a gene: 11. There are 14 residues in the CDR3. The CDR3 reads CASSEGLVPGAQYF. The DNA of the CDR3 is TGTGCCAGCAGCGAGGGACTAGTCCCCGGGGCCCAGTACTTC.